Here is one T cell receptor (beta chain) with its context. Its specificity is unknown. The sample belongs to a study of PD-1 blockade in mismatch repair-deficient tumors. Broader study findings: Tumor-resident clones, often undetectable pretreatment in blood, expanded then contracted after pembrolizumab.

Using immunoSEQ multiplex PCR, the repertoire was profiled, and TCRdb retains in-frame clones only, with some absent. This table holds around 100,000 clones, more than 60% found once. The CDR3 runs 14 residues. Trimming stripped 3 bases from V and 1 base from J, with 10 bases between. Germline V gives CDR1 PRHDT, CDR2 FYEKMQ (reference sequence). The chain is built from TRBV13 and TRBJ2-7; D perhaps matches TRBD2 (6 bases). The clonotype comes from an adult with mismatch repair-deficient cancer. The source material was peripheral blood, sampled roughly 13 months after starting pembrolizumab. The CDR3 sequence is CASSFLAGSYEQYF. The CDR3 DNA reads TGTGCCAGCAGCTTTCTCGCGGGATCCTACGAGCAGTACTTC.